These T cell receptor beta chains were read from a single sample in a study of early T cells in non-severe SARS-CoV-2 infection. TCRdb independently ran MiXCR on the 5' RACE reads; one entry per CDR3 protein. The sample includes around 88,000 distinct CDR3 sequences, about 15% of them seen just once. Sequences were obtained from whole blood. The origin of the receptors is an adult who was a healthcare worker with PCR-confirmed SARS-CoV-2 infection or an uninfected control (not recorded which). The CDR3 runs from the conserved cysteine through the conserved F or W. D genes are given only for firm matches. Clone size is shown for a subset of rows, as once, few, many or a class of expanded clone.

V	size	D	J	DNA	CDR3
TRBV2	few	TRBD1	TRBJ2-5	TGTGCCAGCAGTTGGACAGGGGGGCAAGAGACCCAGTACTTC	CASSWTGGQETQYF
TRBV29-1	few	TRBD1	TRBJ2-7	TGCAGCGTTGTAGGGGGCCTCTCCTACGAGCAGTACTTC	CSVVGGLSYEQYF
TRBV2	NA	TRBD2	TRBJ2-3	TGTGCCAGCAGCCCCTTTGAAAGCGGGAACACAGATACGCAGTATTTT	CASSPFESGNTDTQYF
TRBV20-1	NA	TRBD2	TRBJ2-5	TGCAGTGCTAGAGATCCGGCGGGAGGCCTCCAAGAGACCCAGTACTTC	CSARDPAGGLQETQYF
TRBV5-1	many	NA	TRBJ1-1	TGCGCCAGCAGCTTGGCCATGTTCAGGCTTGATTCTGAAGCTTTCTTT	CASSLAMFRLDSEAFF
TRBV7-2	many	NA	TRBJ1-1	TGTGCCAGCAGCTTAGTGACCGCAAAAGCTTTCTTT	CASSLVTAKAFF
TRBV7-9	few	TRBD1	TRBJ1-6	TGTGCCACTCGACAGGGGTTGGATTCACCCCTCCACTTT	CATRQGLDSPLHF
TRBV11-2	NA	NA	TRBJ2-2	TGTGCCAGCAGCTTATTCAGTACCGGGGAGCTGTTTTTT	CASSLFSTGELFF
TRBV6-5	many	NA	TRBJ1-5	TGTGCCAGCAGTTATAGGGATCAGCCCCAGCATTTT	CASSYRDQPQHF
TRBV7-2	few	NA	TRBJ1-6	TGTGCCAGCAGCTTAGTTGGCAGGATCAATAATTCACCCCTCCACTTT	CASSLVGRINNSPLHF
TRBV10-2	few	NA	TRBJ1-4	TGCGCCAGCAGTGAGGTCAGGGGAACGAGCGAAAAACTGTTTTTT	CASSEVRGTSEKLFF
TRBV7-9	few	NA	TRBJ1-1	TGTGCCAGCAGCCTAGGAGGGCCGACAGTCACTGAAGCTTTCTTT	CASSLGGPTVTEAFF
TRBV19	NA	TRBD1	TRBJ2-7	TGTGCCAGTAGTGAACAGGGGTGGGCCTACGAGCAGTACTTC	CASSEQGWAYEQYF
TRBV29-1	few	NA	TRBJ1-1	TGCAGCGGCCGCCGCCTGAACACTGAAGCTTTCTTT	CSGRRLNTEAFF
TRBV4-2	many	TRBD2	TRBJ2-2	TGTGCCAGCAGCCAAGATGCTAGCGGGAGTTTCACCGGGGAGCTGTTTTTT	CASSQDASGSFTGELFF
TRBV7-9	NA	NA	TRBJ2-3	TGTGCCAGCAGGTTGGCCCTAACTAGGCAGGATACGCAGTATTTT	CASRLALTRQDTQYF
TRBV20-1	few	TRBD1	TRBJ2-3	TGCAGTGCGTGGGCCGGGACAGGCCGCACAGATACGCAGTATTTT	CSAWAGTGRTDTQYF
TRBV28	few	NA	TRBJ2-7	TGTGCCAGCTCTTGGCGGGGCCCGAGCTCCTACGAGCAGTACTTC	CASSWRGPSSYEQYF
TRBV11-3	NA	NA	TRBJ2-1	TGTGCCAGCAGCTCCAGGGTGGGCGTCTCCTACAATGAGCAGTTCTTC	CASSSRVGVSYNEQFF
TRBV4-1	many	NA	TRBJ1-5	TGCGCCAGCAGCCAATTTTCCGGCACTAGCAATCAGCCCCAGCATTTT	CASSQFSGTSNQPQHF
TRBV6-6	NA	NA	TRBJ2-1	TGTGCCAGCAGTTACTTAGGACCGAATGAGCAGTTCTTC	CASSYLGPNEQFF
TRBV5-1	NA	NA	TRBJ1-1	TGCGCCAGCAGCTTTCGCAGGGACACTGAAGCTTTCTTT	CASSFRRDTEAFF
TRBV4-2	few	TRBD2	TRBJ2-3	TGTGCCAGCAGCCCAATGGAGGGAGGGATCTCAGATACGCAGTATTTT	CASSPMEGGISDTQYF
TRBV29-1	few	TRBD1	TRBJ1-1	TGCAGCGTCCCGGACAGGGTCACGAGTGAAGCTTTCTTT	CSVPDRVTSEAFF
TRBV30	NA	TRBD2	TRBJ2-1	TGTGCCTGGAGTCGAGCGGGAGCTGGGAGTGAGCAGTTCTTC	CAWSRAGAGSEQFF
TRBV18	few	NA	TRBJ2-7	TGTGCCAGCTCGTCCATGGGAGAGCAGTACTTC	CASSSMGEQYF
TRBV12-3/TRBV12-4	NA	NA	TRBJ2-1	TGTGCCAGCAGAAACGGGTACAATGAGCAGTTCTTC	CASRNGYNEQFF
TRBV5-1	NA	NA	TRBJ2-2	TGCACCAGCAGCGCAGACGGGGGCCGAACCGGGGAGCTGTTTTTT	CTSSADGGRTGELFF
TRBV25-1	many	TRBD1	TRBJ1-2	TGTGCCAGCACGGAGGACAGGGAGGAAGGCTATGGCTACACCTTC	CASTEDREEGYGYTF
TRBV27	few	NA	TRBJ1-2	TGTGCCAGCAGTTTAGAGTACAGGGCCTATGGCTACACCTTC	CASSLEYRAYGYTF
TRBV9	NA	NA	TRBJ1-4	TGTGCCAGCAGCGTAGGTTCGGCGGCAACTAATGAAAAACTGTTTTTT	CASSVGSAATNEKLFF
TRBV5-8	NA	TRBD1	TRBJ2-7	TGTGCCAGCAGCGGCAGGGACAGCAGCTCCTACGAGCAGTACTTC	CASSGRDSSSYEQYF
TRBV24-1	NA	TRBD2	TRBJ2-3	TGTGCCACCGGACTAGCGGGAGGATCGGATACGCAGTATTTT	CATGLAGGSDTQYF
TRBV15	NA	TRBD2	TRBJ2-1	TGTGCCACCAGCAGAGAGTCGGGAGGATACTACAATGAGCAGTTCTTC	CATSRESGGYYNEQFF
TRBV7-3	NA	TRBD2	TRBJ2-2	TGTGCCAGCAGCTTACTTCGGATGACTAGCGGGAGTACGAACACCGGGGAGCTGTTTTTT	CASSLLRMTSGSTNTGELFF
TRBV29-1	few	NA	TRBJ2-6	TGCAGCGTTGAGGTAGGAGGGACCGGGGCCAACGTCCTGACTTTC	CSVEVGGTGANVLTF
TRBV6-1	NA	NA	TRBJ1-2	TGTGCCAGCAGTGAAAGGCGGGGGTCAGATGGCTACACCTTC	CASSERRGSDGYTF
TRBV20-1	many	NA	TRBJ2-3	TGCAGTGCGAGGGACTCGCGCGATACGCAGTATTTT	CSARDSRDTQYF
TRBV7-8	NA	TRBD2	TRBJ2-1	TGTGCCAGCAGCTTTCGACCTAGCGGGTCCTACAATGAGCAGTTCTTC	CASSFRPSGSYNEQFF
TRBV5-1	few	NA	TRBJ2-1	TGCGCCAGCAGCCCGGAGCACAATGAGCAGTTCTTC	CASSPEHNEQFF
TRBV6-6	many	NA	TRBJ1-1	TGTGCCAGCAGCCCAGCTGGAGGGGGTTACACTGAAGCTTTCTTT	CASSPAGGGYTEAFF
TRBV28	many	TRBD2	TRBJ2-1	TGTGCCAGTGGCACTAGCGGGAGTGAGCGTGCGTCCTACAATGAGCAGTTCTTC	CASGTSGSERASYNEQFF
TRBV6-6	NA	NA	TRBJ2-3	TGTGCCAGCAGTACGGGACTCTCCCGGTCCTCAGATACGCAGTATTTT	CASSTGLSRSSDTQYF
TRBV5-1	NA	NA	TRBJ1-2	TGCGCCAGCAGCCTCCAAATGGACATCTCAGGCGGCTACACCTTC	CASSLQMDISGGYTF
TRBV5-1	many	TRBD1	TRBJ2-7	TGCGCCAGCATACAGGGGGCGAGCTCCTTGTACGAGCAGTACTTC	CASIQGASSLYEQYF